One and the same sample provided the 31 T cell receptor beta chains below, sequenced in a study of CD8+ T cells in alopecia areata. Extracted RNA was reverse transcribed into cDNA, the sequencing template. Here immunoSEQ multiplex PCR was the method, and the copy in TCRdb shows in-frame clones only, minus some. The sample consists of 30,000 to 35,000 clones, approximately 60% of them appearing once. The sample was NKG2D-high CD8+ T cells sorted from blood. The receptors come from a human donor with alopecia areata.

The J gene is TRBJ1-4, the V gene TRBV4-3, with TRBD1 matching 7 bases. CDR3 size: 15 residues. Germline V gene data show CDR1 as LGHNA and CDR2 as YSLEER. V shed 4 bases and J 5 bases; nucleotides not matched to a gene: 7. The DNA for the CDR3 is TGCGCCAGCAGCCCCCAGGACAGGATCAATGAAAAACTGTTTTTT. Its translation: CASSPQDRINEKLFF.

This chain's CDR3 is CASSPRDGDWQTQYF. The DNA of the CDR3 is TGTGCCAGCAGCCCCCGGGACGGAGATTGGCAGACCCAGTACTTC. The gene calls are TRBV7-9 and TRBJ2-5; D tentatively fits TRBD1 or TRBD2 (5 bases each). V lost 5 bases and J 6 bases, leaving 19 bases between the germline ends. Germline lookup yields CDR1 SEHNR and CDR2 FQNEAQ (reference sequence). This CDR3 comprises 15 residues.

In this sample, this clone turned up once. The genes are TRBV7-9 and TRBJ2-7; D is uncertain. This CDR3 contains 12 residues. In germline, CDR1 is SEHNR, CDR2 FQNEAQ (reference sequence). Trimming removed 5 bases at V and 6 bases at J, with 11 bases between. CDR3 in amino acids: CASSPLSPEQYF. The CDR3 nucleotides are TGTGCCAGCAGCCCCCTTAGCCCCGAGCAGTACTTC.

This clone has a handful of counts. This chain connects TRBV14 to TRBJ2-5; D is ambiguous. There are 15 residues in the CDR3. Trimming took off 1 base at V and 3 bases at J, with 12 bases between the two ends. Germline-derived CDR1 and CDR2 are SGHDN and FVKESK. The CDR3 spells CASSQGGQSEETQYF. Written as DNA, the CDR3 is TGTGCCAGCAGCCAAGGCGGTCAGTCCGAAGAGACCCAGTACTTC.

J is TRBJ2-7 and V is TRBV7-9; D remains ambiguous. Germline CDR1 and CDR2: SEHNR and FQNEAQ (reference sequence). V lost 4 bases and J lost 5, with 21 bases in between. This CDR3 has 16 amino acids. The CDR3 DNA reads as TGTGCCAGCAGCTCCAATTCCCCGCTATGGCGAGACGAGCAGTACTTC. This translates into CASSSNSPLWRDEQYF.

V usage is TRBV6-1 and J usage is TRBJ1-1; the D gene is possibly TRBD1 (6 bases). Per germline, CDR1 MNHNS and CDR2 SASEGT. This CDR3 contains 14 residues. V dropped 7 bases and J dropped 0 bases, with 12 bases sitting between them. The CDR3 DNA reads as TGTGCCAGCACTGAGAGGGGGATGAACACTGAAGCTTTCTTT. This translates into CASTERGMNTEAFF.

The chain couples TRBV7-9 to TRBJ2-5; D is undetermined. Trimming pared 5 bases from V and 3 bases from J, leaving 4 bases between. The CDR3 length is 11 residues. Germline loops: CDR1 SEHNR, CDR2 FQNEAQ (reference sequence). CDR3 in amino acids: CASSHEETQYF. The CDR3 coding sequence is TGTGCCAGCAGCCATGAAGAGACCCAGTACTTC.

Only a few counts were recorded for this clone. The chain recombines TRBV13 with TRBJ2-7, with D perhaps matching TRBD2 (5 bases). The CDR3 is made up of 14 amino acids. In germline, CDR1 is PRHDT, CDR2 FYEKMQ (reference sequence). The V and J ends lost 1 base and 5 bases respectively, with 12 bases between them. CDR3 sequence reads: CASSLEGSGNEQYF. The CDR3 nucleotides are TGTGCCAGCAGCTTAGAAGGTTCGGGGAACGAGCAGTACTTC.

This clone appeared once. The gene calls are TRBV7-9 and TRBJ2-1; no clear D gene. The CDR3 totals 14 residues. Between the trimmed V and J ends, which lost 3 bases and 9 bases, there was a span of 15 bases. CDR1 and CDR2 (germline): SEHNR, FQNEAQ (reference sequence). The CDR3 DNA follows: TGTGCCAGCAGCTTTTTGTCTATCATGGGTGAGCAGTTCTTC. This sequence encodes CASSFLSIMGEQFF.

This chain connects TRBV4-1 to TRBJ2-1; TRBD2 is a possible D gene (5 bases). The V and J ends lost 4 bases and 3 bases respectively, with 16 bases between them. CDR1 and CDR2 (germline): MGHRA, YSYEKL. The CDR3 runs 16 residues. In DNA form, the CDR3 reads TGCGCCAGCAGCCCGACTGCGAGAGGAGGCTACAATGAGCAGTTCTTC. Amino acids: CASSPTARGGYNEQFF.

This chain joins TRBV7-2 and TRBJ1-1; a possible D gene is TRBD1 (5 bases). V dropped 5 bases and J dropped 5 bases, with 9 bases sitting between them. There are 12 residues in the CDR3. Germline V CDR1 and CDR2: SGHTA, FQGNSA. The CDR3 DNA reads TGTGCCAGCAGCCGAGGGGTTACTGAAGCTTTCTTT. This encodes CASSRGVTEAFF.

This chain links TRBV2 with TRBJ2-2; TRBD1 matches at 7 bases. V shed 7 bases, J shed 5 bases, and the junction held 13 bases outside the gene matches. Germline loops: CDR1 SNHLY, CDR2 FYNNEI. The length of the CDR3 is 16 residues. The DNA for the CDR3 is TGTGCCAGCACTGAGACAGGGCTAGGGAGAACCGGGGAGCTGTTTTTT. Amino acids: CASTETGLGRTGELFF.

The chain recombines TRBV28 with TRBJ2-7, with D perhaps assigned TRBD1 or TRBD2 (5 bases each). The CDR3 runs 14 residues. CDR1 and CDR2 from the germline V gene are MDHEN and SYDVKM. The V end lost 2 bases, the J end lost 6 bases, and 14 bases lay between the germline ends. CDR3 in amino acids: CASSLRLLGTEQYF. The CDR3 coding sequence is TGTGCCAGCAGTTTACGTCTACTGGGGACCGAGCAGTACTTC. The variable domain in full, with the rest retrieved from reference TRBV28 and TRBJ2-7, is DVKVTQSSRYLVKRTGEKVFLECVQDMDHENMFWYRQDPGLGLRLIYFSYDVKMKEKGDIPEGYSVSREKKERFSLILESASTNQTSMYLCASSLRLLGTEQYFGPGTRLTVT.

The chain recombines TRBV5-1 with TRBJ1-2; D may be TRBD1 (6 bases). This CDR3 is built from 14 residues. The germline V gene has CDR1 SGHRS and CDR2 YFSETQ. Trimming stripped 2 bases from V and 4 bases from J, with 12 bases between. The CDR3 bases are TGCGCCAGCAGCTTACGGGGGCTGGTCTATGGCTACACCTTC. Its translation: CASSLRGLVYGYTF.

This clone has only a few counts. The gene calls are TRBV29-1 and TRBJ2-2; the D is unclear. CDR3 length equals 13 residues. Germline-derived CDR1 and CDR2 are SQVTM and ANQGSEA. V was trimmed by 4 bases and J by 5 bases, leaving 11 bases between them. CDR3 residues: CSVGGIGTGELFF. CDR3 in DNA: TGCAGCGTTGGTGGCATCGGGACCGGGGAGCTGTTTTTT.

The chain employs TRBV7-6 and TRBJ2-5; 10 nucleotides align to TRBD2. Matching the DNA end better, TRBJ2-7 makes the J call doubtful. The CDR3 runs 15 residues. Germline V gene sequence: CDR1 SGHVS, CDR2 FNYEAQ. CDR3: CASSLGSGRAYEQYF. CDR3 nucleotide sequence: TGTGCCAGCAGCTTAGGGAGCGGGAGGGCCTACGAGCAGTACTTC.

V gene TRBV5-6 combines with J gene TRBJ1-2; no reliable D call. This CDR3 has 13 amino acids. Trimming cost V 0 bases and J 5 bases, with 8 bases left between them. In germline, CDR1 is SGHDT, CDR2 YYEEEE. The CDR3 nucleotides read TGTGCCAGCAGCTTGGGGACGGATTATGGCTACACCTTC. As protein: CASSLGTDYGYTF.

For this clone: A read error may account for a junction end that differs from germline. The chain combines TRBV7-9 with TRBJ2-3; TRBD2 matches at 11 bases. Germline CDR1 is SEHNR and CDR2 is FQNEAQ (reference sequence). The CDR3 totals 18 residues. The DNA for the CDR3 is TGTGCCAGCAGCCTAGCGGCGATCGGACTAGCGGGTGAAAATACGCAGTATTTT. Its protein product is CASSLAAIGLAGENTQYF. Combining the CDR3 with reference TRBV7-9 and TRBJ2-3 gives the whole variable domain DTGVSQNPRHKITKRGQNVTFRCDPISEHNRLYWYRQTLGQGPEFLTYFQNEAQLEKSRLLSDRFSAERPKGSFSTLEIQRTEQGDSAMYLCASSLAAIGLAGENTQYFGPGTRLTVL.

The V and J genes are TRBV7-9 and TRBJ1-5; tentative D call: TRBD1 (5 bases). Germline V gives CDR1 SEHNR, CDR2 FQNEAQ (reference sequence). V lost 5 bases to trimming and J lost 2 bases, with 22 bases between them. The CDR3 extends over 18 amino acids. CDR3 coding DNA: TGTGCCAGCAGCGCCGCTTTAGATGTGGGGGGAGGCAATCAGCCCCAGCATTTT. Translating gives CASSAALDVGGGNQPQHF.

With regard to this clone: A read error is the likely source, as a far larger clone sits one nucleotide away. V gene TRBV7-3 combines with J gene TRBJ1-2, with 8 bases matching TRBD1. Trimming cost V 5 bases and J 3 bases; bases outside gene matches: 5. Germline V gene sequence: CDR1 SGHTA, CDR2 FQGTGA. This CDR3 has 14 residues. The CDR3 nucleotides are TGTGCCAGCAGCCCGGACAGGGAATACTATGGCTACACCTTC. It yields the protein CASSPDREYYGYTF.

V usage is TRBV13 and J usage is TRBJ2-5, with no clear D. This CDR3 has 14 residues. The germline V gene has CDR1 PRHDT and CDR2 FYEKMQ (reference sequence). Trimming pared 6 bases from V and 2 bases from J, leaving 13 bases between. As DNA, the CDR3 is TGTGCCAGCAGTTCGCGTATGAGGCAAGAGACCCAGTACTTC. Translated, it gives CASSSRMRQETQYF.

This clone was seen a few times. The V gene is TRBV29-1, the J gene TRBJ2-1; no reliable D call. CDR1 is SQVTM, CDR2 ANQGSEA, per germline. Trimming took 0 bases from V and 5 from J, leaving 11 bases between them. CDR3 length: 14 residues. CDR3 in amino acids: CSVEDGIINNEQFF. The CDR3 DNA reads TGCAGCGTTGAAGATGGGATCATCAACAATGAGCAGTTCTTC.

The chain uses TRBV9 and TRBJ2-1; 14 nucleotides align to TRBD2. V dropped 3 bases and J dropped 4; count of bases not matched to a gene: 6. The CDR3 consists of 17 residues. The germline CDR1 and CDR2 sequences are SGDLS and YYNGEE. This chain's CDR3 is CASSAQGLAGEYNEQFF. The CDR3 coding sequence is TGTGCCAGCAGCGCTCAGGGACTAGCGGGGGAATACAATGAGCAGTTCTTC.

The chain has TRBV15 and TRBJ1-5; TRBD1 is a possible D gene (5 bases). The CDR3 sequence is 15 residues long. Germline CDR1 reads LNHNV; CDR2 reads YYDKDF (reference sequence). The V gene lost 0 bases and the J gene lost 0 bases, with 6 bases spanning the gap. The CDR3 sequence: CATSRDQGSNQPQHF. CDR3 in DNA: TGTGCCACCAGCAGAGATCAGGGTAGCAATCAGCCCCAGCATTTT.

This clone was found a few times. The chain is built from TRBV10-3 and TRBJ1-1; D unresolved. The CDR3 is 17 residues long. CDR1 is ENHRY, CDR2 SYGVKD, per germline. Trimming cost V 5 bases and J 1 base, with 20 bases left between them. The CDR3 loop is CAISRARRLDRNTEAFF. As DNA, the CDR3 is TGTGCCATCAGTCGGGCCAGACGGCTCGATAGGAACACTGAAGCTTTCTTT.

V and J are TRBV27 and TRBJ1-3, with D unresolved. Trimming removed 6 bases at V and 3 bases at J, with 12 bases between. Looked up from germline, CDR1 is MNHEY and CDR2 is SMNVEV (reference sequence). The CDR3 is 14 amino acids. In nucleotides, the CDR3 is TGTGCCAGCAGCTCACAGAGCTATGGAAACACCATATATTTT. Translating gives CASSSQSYGNTIYF.

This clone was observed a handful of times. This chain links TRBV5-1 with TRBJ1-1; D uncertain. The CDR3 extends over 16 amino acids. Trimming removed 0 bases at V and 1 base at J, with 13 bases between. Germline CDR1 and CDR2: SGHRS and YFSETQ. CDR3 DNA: TGCGCCAGCAGCTTGGAGGTTGCTGACACGAACACTGAAGCTTTCTTT. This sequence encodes CASSLEVADTNTEAFF.

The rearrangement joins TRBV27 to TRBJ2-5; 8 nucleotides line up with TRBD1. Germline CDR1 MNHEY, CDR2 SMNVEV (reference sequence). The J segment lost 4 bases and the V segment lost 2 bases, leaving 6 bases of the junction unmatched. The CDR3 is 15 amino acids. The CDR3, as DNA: TGTGCCAGCAGTTTAAGGACCGGACAGGGAGAGACCCAGTACTTC. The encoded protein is CASSLRTGQGETQYF.

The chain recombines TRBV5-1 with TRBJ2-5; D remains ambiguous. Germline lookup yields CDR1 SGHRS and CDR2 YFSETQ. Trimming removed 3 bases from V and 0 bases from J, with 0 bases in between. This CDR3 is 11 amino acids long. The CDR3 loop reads CASSYQETQYF. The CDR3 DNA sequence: TGCGCCAGCAGCTACCAAGAGACCCAGTACTTC. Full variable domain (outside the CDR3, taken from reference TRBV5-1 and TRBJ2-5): KAGVTQTPRYLIKTRGQQVTLSCSPISGHRSVSWYQQTPGQGLQFLFEYFSETQRNKGNFPGRFSGRQFSNSRSEMNVSTLELGDSALYLCASSYQETQYFGPGTRLLVL.

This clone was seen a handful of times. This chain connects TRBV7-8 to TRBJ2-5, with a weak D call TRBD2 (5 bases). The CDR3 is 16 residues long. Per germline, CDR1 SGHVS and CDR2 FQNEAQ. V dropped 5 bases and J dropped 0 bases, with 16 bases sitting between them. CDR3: CASSPDTGLYQETQYF. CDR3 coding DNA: TGTGCCAGCAGCCCAGACACGGGATTGTACCAAGAGACCCAGTACTTC. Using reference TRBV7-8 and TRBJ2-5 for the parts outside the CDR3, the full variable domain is GAGVSQSPRYKVAKRGQDVALRCDPISGHVSLFWYQQALGQGPEFLTYFQNEAQLDKSGLPSDRFFAERPEGSVSTLKIQRTQQEDSAVYLCASSPDTGLYQETQYFGPGTRLLVL.

CDR3 residues: CASSPTRLVSYEQYF. The CDR3 region has the DNA TGTGCCAGCAGTCCAACGAGACTAGTCTCCTACGAGCAGTACTTC. The chain has TRBV7-8 and TRBJ2-7; weak D call: TRBD2 (6 bases). Trimming removed 6 bases at V and 0 bases at J, with 15 bases between. There are 15 residues in the CDR3. Looked up from germline, CDR1 is SGHVS and CDR2 is FQNEAQ. The whole variable domain, remainder taken from reference TRBV7-8 and TRBJ2-7, is GAGVSQSPRYKVAKRGQDVALRCDPISGHVSLFWYQQALGQGPEFLTYFQNEAQLDKSGLPSDRFFAERPEGSVSTLKIQRTQQEDSAVYLCASSPTRLVSYEQYFGPGTRLTVT.